The 10 T cell receptor beta chains below all came from one sample that was sequenced in a study of T cell repertoires in cytomegalovirus infection. From the reads, TCRdb called clonotypes with MiXCR, one entry per CDR3 protein. The sample lists roughly 320,000 distinct CDR3 sequences, approximately 10% occurring once. The sequenced material came from PBMCs. The origin of the receptors is a human donor in good health (CMV status not recorded). Some clones in this sample may be carry-over from other donors' samples.

At least ten counts were recorded for this clonotype. The chain uses TRBV5-1 and TRBJ1-2; no clear D. This CDR3 has 14 residues. V lost 5 bases, J lost 4 bases, and 15 bases lay in between. CDR1 SGHRS and CDR2 YFSETQ come from the germline V gene. CDR3 loop: CASRSHTWIYGYTF. Written as DNA, the CDR3 is TGCGCCAGCAGGTCGCACACCTGGATCTATGGCTACACCTTC.

At least ten counts were recorded for this clonotype. The chain combines TRBV7-2 with TRBJ2-3, with a weak D call TRBD2 (6 bases). The CDR3 is made up of 14 amino acids. V dropped 5 bases and J dropped 5 bases, with 14 bases sitting between them. The germline V gene has CDR1 SGHTA and CDR2 FQGNSA. The DNA of the CDR3 is TGTGCCAGCAGCACCTCTAGGGGAGGAGATACGCAGTATTTT. Translating it yields CASSTSRGGDTQYF. The whole variable domain, filled in from reference TRBV7-2 and TRBJ2-3, reads GAGVSQSPSNKVTEKGKDVELRCDPISGHTALYWYRQSLGQGLEFLIYFQGNSAPDKSGLPSDRFSAERTGGSVSTLTIQRTQQEDSAVYLCASSTSRGGDTQYFGPGTRLTVL.

Here the CDR3 DNA reads TGTGCCATCAGTGAACCTAACAGGGGGCCTGAAGCTTTCTTT. Protein: CAISEPNRGPEAFF. The V gene is TRBV10-3, the J gene TRBJ1-1; 9 positions match TRBD1. The CDR3 runs 14 residues. V trimming: 3 bases; J trimming: 6 bases; junction bases outside the gene matches: 5. Germline CDR1 ENHRY, CDR2 SYGVKD.

The sample holds many counts of this clonotype. V gene TRBV5-5 combines with J gene TRBJ2-1; TRBD2 matches 10 bases. V was pared by 0 bases and J by 0 bases, with 9 bases of the junction left unmatched. Per germline, CDR1 SGHKS and CDR2 YYEKEE (reference sequence). The CDR3 runs to 19 residues. The CDR3, as DNA: TGTGCCAGCAGCTTGGGTAGCGGGGGGCCTCTGAGCTCCTACAATGAGCAGTTCTTC. It translates to CASSLGSGGPLSSYNEQFF.

At least ten counts were recorded for this clonotype. V usage is TRBV7-2 and J usage is TRBJ2-7; D ambiguous. Trimming pared 5 bases from V and 5 bases from J, leaving 7 bases between. CDR3 length equals 11 residues. Germline V CDR1 and CDR2: SGHTA, FQGNSA. CDR3 loop: CASSPDHEQYF. CDR3 coding DNA: TGTGCCAGCAGCCCTGACCACGAGCAGTACTTC.

The chain couples TRBV14 to TRBJ2-3; 12 positions match TRBD2. Trimming removed 0 bases from V and 1 base from J; junction bases left unmatched: 2. Germline CDR1 SGHDN, CDR2 FVKESK. The CDR3 consists of 17 residues. CDR3 in DNA: TGTGCCAGCAGCCAAGATCTAGCGGGGGGGCGCACAGATACGCAGTATTTT. Its translation is CASSQDLAGGRTDTQYF.

This clonotype was picked up many times. The V and J genes are TRBV7-3 and TRBJ1-2; no clear D. Germline CDR1 is SGHTA and CDR2 is FQGTGA. V was trimmed by 5 bases and J by 6 bases, leaving 22 bases between them. The CDR3 loop spans 16 amino acids. CDR3 DNA sequence: TGTGCCAGCAGCCCGTTCGCCGAGACAAAAAAGAATGGCTACACCTTC. Translated: CASSPFAETKKNGYTF.

The rearrangement joins TRBV29-1 to TRBJ2-3; 7 bases agree with TRBD1. With V trimmed by 5 bases and J by 4 bases, 6 bases remained unmatched. This CDR3 comprises 13 residues. Per germline, CDR1 SQVTM and CDR2 ANQGSEA. Here the CDR3 DNA reads TGCAGCGTTCTACAGGGGTTCTCAGATACGCAGTATTTT. Its protein product is CSVLQGFSDTQYF.

This clonotype was seen more than once but under ten times. This chain connects TRBV28 to TRBJ1-3, with TRBD1 as a possible D gene (6 bases). Trimming took off 7 bases at V and 0 bases at J, with 10 bases between the two ends. CDR1 and CDR2 (germline): MDHEN, SYDVKM. The CDR3 contains 14 residues. CDR3 bases: TGTGCCAGCACCGACAGGTCCTCTGGAAACACCATATATTTT. It codes for CASTDRSSGNTIYF.

This clonotype appeared a few times. In DNA, the CDR3 is TGCAGTGCTCAATTTGCCCAGGGGTCCACAGATACGCAGTATTTT. It is translated as CSAQFAQGSTDTQYF. This rearrangement joins TRBV20-1 to TRBJ2-3; TRBD1 is a possible D gene (6 bases). In germline, CDR1 is DFQATT, CDR2 SNEGSKA (reference sequence). V was shortened by 5 bases and J by 2 bases, with 17 bases between the two germline ends. The CDR3 contains 15 residues.